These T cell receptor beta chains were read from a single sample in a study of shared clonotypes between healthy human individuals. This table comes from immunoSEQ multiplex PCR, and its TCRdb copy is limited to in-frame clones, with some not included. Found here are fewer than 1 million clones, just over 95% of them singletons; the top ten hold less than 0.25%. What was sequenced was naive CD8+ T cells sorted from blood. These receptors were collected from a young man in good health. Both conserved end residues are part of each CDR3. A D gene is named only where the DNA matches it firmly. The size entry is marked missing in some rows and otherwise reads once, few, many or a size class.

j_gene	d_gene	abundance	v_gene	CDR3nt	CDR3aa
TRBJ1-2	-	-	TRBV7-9	TGTGCCAGCAGCTCGGGACGGAGCTATGGCTACACCTTC	CASSSGRSYGYTF
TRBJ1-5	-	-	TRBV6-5	TGTGCCAGCAGTTACTCGCACAGATCCAATCAGCCCCAGCATTTT	CASSYSHRSNQPQHF
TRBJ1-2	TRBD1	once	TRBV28	TGTGCCAGCACCCTACCTGGGCTGGCAGGGGGCATTTCTAACTATGGCTACACCTTC	CASTLPGLAGGISNYGYTF
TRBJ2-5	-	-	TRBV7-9	TGTGCCAGCAGCACCGGGACGGCCCCTAAAGAGACCCAGTACTTC	CASSTGTAPKETQYF
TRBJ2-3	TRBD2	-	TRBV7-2	TGTGCCAGCAGCTTAGCGGCGGGAGGGGCGGGAGATACGCAGTATTTT	CASSLAAGGAGDTQYF
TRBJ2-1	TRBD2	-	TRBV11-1	TGTGCCAGCAGCCGAACTAGCGGGGACTACAATGAGCAGTTCTTC	CASSRTSGDYNEQFF
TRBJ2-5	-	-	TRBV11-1	TGTGCCAGCAGCTTACAGGATTTCGTAGAGACCCAGTACTTC	CASSLQDFVETQYF
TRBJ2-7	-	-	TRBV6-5	TGTGCCAGCAGCCCCCGCTCGTCGAGCTACGAGCAGTACTTC	CASSPRSSSYEQYF
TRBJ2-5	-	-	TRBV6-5	TGTGCCAGCAGTTCTGGACCGTACCAAGAGACCCAGTACTTC	CASSSGPYQETQYF
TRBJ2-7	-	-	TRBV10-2	TGCGCCAGCAGTGACCCCTACGAGCAGTACTTC	CASSDPYEQYF
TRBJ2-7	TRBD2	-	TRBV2	TGTGCCAGCAGCGCGGGACTAGCCTACGAGCAGTACTTC	CASSAGLAYEQYF
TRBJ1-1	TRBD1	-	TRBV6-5	TGTGCCAGCAGTTACATCTGGGACAGGGGGAACACTGAAGCTTTCTTT	CASSYIWDRGNTEAFF
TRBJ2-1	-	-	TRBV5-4	TGTGCCAGCAGCTTCCTAGGCCCCAATGAGCAGTTCTTC	CASSFLGPNEQFF
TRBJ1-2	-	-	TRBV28	TGTGCCAGCAGCCCAGGAGGGGATGGCTACACCTTC	CASSPGGDGYTF
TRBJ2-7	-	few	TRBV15	TGTGCCACCGGGGACACTAACTACGAGCAGTACTTC	CATGDTNYEQYF
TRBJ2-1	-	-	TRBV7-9	TGTGCCAGCAGCTTAGTTCTCCTAGCGATCAATGAGCAGTTCTTC	CASSLVLLAINEQFF
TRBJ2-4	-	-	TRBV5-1	TGCGCCAGCAGCTTGGCCTGGGGTGCCAAAAACATTCAGTACTTC	CASSLAWGAKNIQYF
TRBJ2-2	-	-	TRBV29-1	TGCAGCGTTGATGGGGACGCCGGGGAGCTGTTTTTT	CSVDGDAGELFF
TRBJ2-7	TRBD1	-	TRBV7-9	TGTGCCAGCAGCCCAAATGCGGGACAGGCGACCTACGAGCAGTACTTC	CASSPNAGQATYEQYF
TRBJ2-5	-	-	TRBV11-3	TGTGCCAGCAGCTATTCTGAAGGAGTCGCCCAGTACTTC	CASSYSEGVAQYF
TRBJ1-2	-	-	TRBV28	TGTGCCAGCAGTCTACACGGGGGCGCTGGCTACACCTTC	CASSLHGGAGYTF
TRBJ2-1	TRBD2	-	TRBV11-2	TGTGCCAGCAGCTTAGGCGGGAGCGGTTCCTACAATGAGCAGTTCTTC	CASSLGGSGSYNEQFF
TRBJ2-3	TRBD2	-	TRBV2	TGTGCCACCACCGGGACTAGCGGGAGAGATACGCAGTATTTT	CATTGTSGRDTQYF
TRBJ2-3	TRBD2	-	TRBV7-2	TGTGCCAGCAGCTTAATAACTAGCGGGAGATCAGATACGCAGTATTTT	CASSLITSGRSDTQYF
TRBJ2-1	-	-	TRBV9	TGTGCCAGCAGCGTAGAACAGCGGAGAGAGCAGTTCTTC	CASSVEQRREQFF
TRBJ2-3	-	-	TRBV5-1	TGCGCCAGCAGCCTCGGGACCGAAACAGATACGCAGTATTTT	CASSLGTETDTQYF
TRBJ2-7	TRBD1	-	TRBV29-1	TGCAGCGTGGGGGACAGCCCCTACGAGCAGTACTTC	CSVGDSPYEQYF
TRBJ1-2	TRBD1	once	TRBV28	TGTGCCAGCAGTTTAAATCCGGGACAGGGGGGCGACTATGGCTACACCTTC	CASSLNPGQGGDYGYTF
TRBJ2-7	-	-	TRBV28	TGTGCCAGCAGTTTAGAAGATTACGAGCAGTACTTC	CASSLEDYEQYF
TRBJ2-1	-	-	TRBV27	TGTGCCAGCTCGAATGGAGCGGACTTCGGGTACAATGAGCAGTTCTTC	CASSNGADFGYNEQFF
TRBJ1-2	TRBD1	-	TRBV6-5	TGTGCCAGCAGGCTATTAGGACAGGGGAGATTAGGCTACACCTTC	CASRLLGQGRLGYTF
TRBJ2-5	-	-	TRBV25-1	TGTGCCAGCAGTGACATACAGGGCCGGGAGACCCAGTACTTC	CASSDIQGRETQYF
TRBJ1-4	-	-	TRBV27	TGTGCCAGCAGTGACGACCGGGTCGGGGGTTCAAAACTGTTTTTT	CASSDDRVGGSKLFF
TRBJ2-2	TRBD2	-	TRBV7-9	TGTGCCAGCAGCCGTCTTGGGACTAGTATGTCCGGGGAGCTGTTTTTT	CASSRLGTSMSGELFF
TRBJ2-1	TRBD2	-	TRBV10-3	TGTGCCATCAGTGAACTAGCGGGAGGTCGGGATGAGCAGTTCTTC	CAISELAGGRDEQFF
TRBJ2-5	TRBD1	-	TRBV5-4	TGTGCCAGCAGCTTCACAGGGGAAGAGACCCAGTACTTC	CASSFTGEETQYF
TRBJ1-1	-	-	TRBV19	TGTGCCAGTAGTCTCCTGCGGGGGTACACTGAAGCTTTCTTT	CASSLLRGYTEAFF
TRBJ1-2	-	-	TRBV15	TGTGCCACCGCAGGGGTTGGCCCTTCTAACTATGGCTACACCTTC	CATAGVGPSNYGYTF
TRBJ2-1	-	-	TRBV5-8	TGTGCCAGCAGCAGCGGGCTAGACAATGAGCAGTTCTTC	CASSSGLDNEQFF
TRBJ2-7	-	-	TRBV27	TGTGTCAGCAGTTTGATTGGAGACGAGCAGTACTTC	CVSSLIGDEQYF
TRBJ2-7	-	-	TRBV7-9	TGTGCCAGCAGCCCAGGACTATTGCTCGAGCAGTACTTC	CASSPGLLLEQYF
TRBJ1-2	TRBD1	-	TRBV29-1	TGCAGCGTTTCCGGGACAGATCCTAACTATGGCTACACCTTC	CSVSGTDPNYGYTF
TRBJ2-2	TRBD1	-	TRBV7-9	TGTGCCAGCAGCTTAATCTCGGGACAGGAAGGGCTGTTTTTT	CASSLISGQEGLFF
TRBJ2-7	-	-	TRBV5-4	TGTGCCAGCAGCTTGCCCTTCTCCTACGAGCAGTACTTC	CASSLPFSYEQYF
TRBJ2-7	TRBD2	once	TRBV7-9	TGTGCCAGCAGCGCCGGGACTAGCGGATACGAGCAGTACTTC	CASSAGTSGYEQYF
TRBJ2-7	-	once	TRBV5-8	TGTGCCAGCAGTCATAGCTCCTACGAGCAGTACTTC	CASSHSSYEQYF
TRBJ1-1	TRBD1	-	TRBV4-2	TGTGCCAGCAGCCAACCGGACAGGGCCGAGAACACTGAAGCTTTCTTT	CASSQPDRAENTEAFF
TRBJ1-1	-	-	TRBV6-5	TGTGCCAGCAGCCTGGATGCAATGAACACTGAAGCTTTCTTT	CASSLDAMNTEAFF
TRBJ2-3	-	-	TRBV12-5	TGTGCTAGTGGTTTCGGGGAAACAGATACGCAGTATTTT	CASGFGETDTQYF
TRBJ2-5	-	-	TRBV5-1	TGCGCCAGCAGCTCCCCGCGGGAAACCCAGTACTTC	CASSSPRETQYF
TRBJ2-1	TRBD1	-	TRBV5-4	TGTGCCAGCAGCGTACAGGGGAGCTACAATGAGCAGTTCTTC	CASSVQGSYNEQFF
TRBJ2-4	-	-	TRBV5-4	TGTGCCAGCAGCGATGGACAAGATGACATTCAGTACTTC	CASSDGQDDIQYF
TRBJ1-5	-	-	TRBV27	TGTGCCAGCAGTTTATGGTGGGGAAGCAATCAGCCCCAGCATTTT	CASSLWWGSNQPQHF
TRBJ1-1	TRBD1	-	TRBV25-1	TGTGCCAGCAGTGACCCGGGACAGACAAACACTGAAGCTTTCTTT	CASSDPGQTNTEAFF
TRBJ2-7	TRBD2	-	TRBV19	TGTGCCAGTAGTGCAAATGGACTAGCGGCTTACGAGCAGTACTTC	CASSANGLAAYEQYF
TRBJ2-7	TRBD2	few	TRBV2	TGTGCCAGGGGTATCGCGGGAGAAGACGAGCAGTACTTC	CARGIAGEDEQYF
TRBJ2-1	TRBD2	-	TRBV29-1	TGCAGCGTTGATAGTCTAGCGGGCGGTCGATTCTCCTACAATGAGCAGTTCTTC	CSVDSLAGGRFSYNEQFF
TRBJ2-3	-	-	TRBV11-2	TGTGCCAGCAGCTTAGGACTCCTAGTGAACACAGATACGCAGTATTTT	CASSLGLLVNTDTQYF
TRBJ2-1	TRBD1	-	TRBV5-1	TGCGCCAGCAGCTTGAGACAGGGTTTTGGTGAGCAGTTCTTC	CASSLRQGFGEQFF
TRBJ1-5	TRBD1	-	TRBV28	TGTGCCAGCCAAAGCAGGGGGCTCAATCAGCCCCAGCATTTT	CASQSRGLNQPQHF